The rows below give T cell receptor beta chains drawn from one sample of a study of cytomegalovirus exposure and HLA in healthy donors. Using immunoSEQ multiplex PCR, the repertoire was profiled, and TCRdb retains in-frame clones only, with some absent. This table holds roughly 200,000 clones, 70% to 80% found once. Material: PBMCs. The receptor source for this set is a woman aged 60 to 75 in good health and CMV-seropositive. Both conserved end residues are part of each CDR3. Each record gives: V gene, J gene, D gene, clone size, CDR3 protein, CDR3 DNA. D genes are given only for firm matches. Clone size is not always given. Where it is, it says once, few, many or a class for expanded clones.

TRBV7-9	TRBJ2-7	TRBD2	once	CASSFLQRGSYEQYF	TGTGCCAGCAGCTTCCTCCAGCGGGGCTCCTACGAGCAGTACTTC
TRBV7-2	TRBJ2-3	-	-	CASSPRASTDTQYF	TGTGCCAGCAGCCCAAGAGCTAGCACAGATACGCAGTATTTT
TRBV11-3	TRBJ1-1	TRBD1	few	CASSSDRGDTEAFF	TGTGCCAGCAGCTCCGACAGGGGAGACACTGAAGCTTTCTTT
TRBV19	TRBJ2-2	TRBD1	once	CASSIEVPGQGMAGELFF	TGTGCCAGTAGTATAGAGGTCCCGGGACAGGGGATGGCCGGGGAGCTGTTTTTT
TRBV7-9	TRBJ2-1	TRBD1	-	CASSSDRAHEQFF	TGTGCCAGCAGCTCAGACAGGGCCCATGAGCAGTTCTTC
TRBV5-4	TRBJ1-1	TRBD1	-	CASQPGQGKSEAFF	TGTGCCAGCCAACCGGGACAGGGGAAGTCTGAAGCTTTCTTT
TRBV6-5	TRBJ2-7	TRBD1	once	CASSYSDRAYEQYF	TGTGCCAGCAGTTACTCGGACAGGGCCTACGAGCAGTACTTC
TRBV29-1	TRBJ1-4	TRBD1	-	CSAGTGNTWHEKLFF	TGCAGCGCCGGGACAGGGAATACGTGGCATGAAAAACTGTTTTTT
TRBV5-1	TRBJ1-1	TRBD1	-	CASSLARGRDTEAFF	TGCGCCAGCAGCTTGGCAAGGGGGCGGGACACTGAAGCTTTCTTT
TRBV18	TRBJ1-1	-	-	CASSPRMEPESNTEAFF	TGTGCCAGCTCACCACGGATGGAGCCGGAATCGAACACTGAAGCTTTCTTT
TRBV7-3	TRBJ2-3	TRBD1	-	CASSPGGSTDTQYF	TGTGCCAGCAGCCCAGGGGGCTCCACAGATACGCAGTATTTT
TRBV11-2	TRBJ2-7	TRBD1	once	CASSLVGQGYEQYF	TGTGCCAGCAGCTTAGTTGGACAGGGCTACGAGCAGTACTTC
TRBV7-2	TRBJ1-3	-	-	CASSLATGGPGNTIYF	TGTGCCAGCAGCTTAGCGACGGGGGGACCTGGAAACACCATATATTTT
TRBV29-1	TRBJ2-4	TRBD2	-	CSVETSGGENIQYF	TGCAGCGTTGAGACTAGCGGGGGGGAAAACATTCAGTACTTC
TRBV6-1	TRBJ1-2	-	-	CASSTYTGPLALF	TGTGCCAGCAGCACCTACACAGGTCCCCTGGCGCTATTC
TRBV5-1	TRBJ1-1	-	few	CASSLGEVGRVPEAFF	TGCGCCAGCAGCTTGGGGGAGGTGGGAAGGGTCCCTGAAGCTTTCTTT
TRBV27	TRBJ1-2	TRBD1	-	CASSITGVFLYGYTF	TGTGCCAGCAGTATAACAGGGGTTTTCCTCTATGGCTACACCTTC
TRBV5-1	TRBJ2-3	TRBD2	-	CASSVTSGATDTQYF	TGCGCCAGCAGCGTGACTAGCGGGGCCACAGATACGCAGTATTTT
TRBV19	TRBJ1-5	-	-	CASRQIYSNQPQHF	TGTGCCAGCCGACAGATTTATAGCAATCAGCCCCAGCATTTT
TRBV2	TRBJ2-1	TRBD2	-	CASSIGTSGINEQFF	TGTGCCAGCAGTATCGGGACTAGCGGAATAAATGAGCAGTTCTTC
TRBV28	TRBJ1-2	-	-	CASSWGGAYGYTF	TGTGCCAGCAGCTGGGGGGGGGCCTATGGCTACACCTTC
TRBV19	TRBJ2-7	-	-	CASSRSISYEQYF	TGTGCCAGTAGTCGGAGCATTTCCTACGAGCAGTACTTC
TRBV2	TRBJ2-1	TRBD2	-	CASNSGRSLYNEQFF	TGTGCCAGCAACAGCGGGAGGAGTCTTTACAATGAGCAGTTCTTC
TRBV19	TRBJ2-5	-	few	CATRRGQETQYF	TGTGCCACCAGACGGGGTCAAGAGACCCAGTACTTC